The 28 T cell receptor beta chains given below trace back to one sample, sequenced in a study of monozygotic twins with inflammatory bowel disease. TCRdb re-called the 5' RACE reads and catalogs CDR3 proteins one per entry, DNA excluded. The sample table includes 200,000 to 250,000 distinct CDR3 sequences. What was sequenced was blood. These receptor sequences come from a human donor with ulcerative colitis or Crohn's disease, or a healthy co-twin of an affected twin (not recorded which).

The gene calls are TRBV11-2 and TRBJ2-2. Germline CDR1 is SGHAT and CDR2 is FQNNGV. The CDR3 length is 14 residues. The CDR3: CASSYTLGTGELFF.

This chain connects TRBV4-1 to TRBJ1-4; TCRdb calls TRBD1, which cannot be checked without DNA. The CDR3 loop spans 15 amino acids. Per the germline V gene, CDR1 is MGHRA and CDR2 is YSYEKL. The CDR3 here is CASSQGVVGDEKLFF.

The chain is built from TRBV7-9 and TRBJ1-2. This CDR3 spans 14 amino acids. Germline CDR1 reads SEHNR; CDR2 reads FQNEAQ (reference sequence). CDR3 sequence reads: CASSLAGFQYGYTF. Variable domain in full (rest from reference TRBV7-9 and TRBJ1-2): DTGVSQNPRHKITKRGQNVTFRCDPISEHNRLYWYRQTLGQGPEFLTYFQNEAQLEKSRLLSDRFSAERPKGSFSTLEIQRTEQGDSAMYLCASSLAGFQYGYTFGSGTRLTVV.

This sequence joins TRBV5-1 and TRBJ2-7; without DNA, the TCRdb call of TRBD1 cannot be checked. Germline-derived CDR1 and CDR2 are SGHRS and YFSETQ. This CDR3 is built from 17 residues. Here the CDR3 reads CASSEPGQGYNPYEQYF.

The chain uses TRBV7-2 and TRBJ2-7. Germline V gene sequence: CDR1 SGHTA, CDR2 FQGNSA. The CDR3 has 15 residues. The CDR3: CASSLAPQFSYEQYF.

The chain employs TRBV12-3 or TRBV12-4 and TRBJ2-7; as DNA is missing, the TRBD2 call by TCRdb cannot be tested. The CDR3 covers 16 residues. The CDR3 loop is CASSLAAGRYAYEQYF.

The V gene is TRBV20-1, the J gene TRBJ2-6. The CDR3 is 13 amino acids. The germline V gene encodes CDR1 DFQATT and CDR2 SNEGSKA (reference sequence). The CDR3 sequence is CSVPVSGANVLTF.

V is TRBV28 and J is TRBJ2-5; there is no DNA to check the TCRdb D call of TRBD2. CDR1 and CDR2 (germline): MDHEN, SYDVKM. The CDR3 totals 13 residues. The CDR3 sequence: CASSLTKQETQYF.

The V gene is TRBV12-3 or TRBV12-4, the J gene TRBJ2-7; TCRdb names TRBD2, which stays unverified in the absence of DNA. The CDR3 runs 16 residues. CDR3 residues: CASSFAASGLSYEQYF.

V usage is TRBV7-2 and J usage is TRBJ2-1; TCRdb selects TRBD2, and the lack of DNA leaves this call unchecked. Looked up from germline, CDR1 is SGHTA and CDR2 is FQGNSA. The CDR3 has 16 amino acids. The CDR3 loop is CASTLAGGPSINEQFF. Combining the CDR3 with reference TRBV7-2 and TRBJ2-1 gives the whole variable domain GAGVSQSPSNKVTEKGKDVELRCDPISGHTALYWYRQSLGQGLEFLIYFQGNSAPDKSGLPSDRFSAERTGGSVSTLTIQRTQQEDSAVYLCASTLAGGPSINEQFFGPGTRLTVL.

This chain's CDR3 is CSASRVPTDTQYF. The chain couples TRBV20-1 to TRBJ2-3; lacking DNA, the TRBD1 call made by TCRdb goes unchecked. Germline V gene lookup returns CDR1 DFQATT and CDR2 SNEGSKA (reference sequence). This CDR3 region has 13 residues.

The chain couples TRBV9 to TRBJ1-1; as DNA is missing, the TRBD1 call by TCRdb cannot be tested. There are 17 residues in the CDR3. Per germline, CDR1 SGDLS and CDR2 YYNGEE. This CDR3 reads CASSVVQDRGMNTEAFF.

The rearrangement joins TRBV19 to TRBJ2-3; the TCRdb call, TRBD2, lacks DNA for checking. This CDR3 is 15 amino acids long. Germline V gene lookup returns CDR1 LNHDA and CDR2 SQIVND (reference sequence). The CDR3 sequence is CASSIGLAGTDTQYF.

The rearrangement links TRBV5-1 to TRBJ2-7; TCRdb's D call, TRBD1, is unchecked because there is no DNA. CDR1 and CDR2 (germline): SGHRS, YFSETQ. The CDR3 runs 16 residues. CDR3 sequence reads: CASSLERGEPPYEQYF. The variable domain in full, with the rest retrieved from reference TRBV5-1 and TRBJ2-7, is KAGVTQTPRYLIKTRGQQVTLSCSPISGHRSVSWYQQTPGQGLQFLFEYFSETQRNKGNFPGRFSGRQFSNSRSEMNVSTLELGDSALYLCASSLERGEPPYEQYFGPGTRLTVT.

The chain combines TRBV7-3 with TRBJ2-1; the TRBD2 assignment by TCRdb is unverifiable without DNA. From germline, CDR1 is SGHTA and CDR2 FQGTGA. This CDR3 is built from 15 residues. This chain's CDR3 is CASSPPGTNYNEQFF.

J is TRBJ1-1 and V is TRBV6-2 or TRBV6-3; the D call from TCRdb, TRBD1, cannot be confirmed without DNA. The CDR3 runs 15 residues. The V gene's germline CDR1 is MNHEY and CDR2 SVGEGT. CDR3: CASSRNGQGYTEAFF.

This rearrangement joins TRBV20-1 to TRBJ1-2; the D call of TRBD1 rests on TCRdb alone, since no DNA is present to check it. CDR3 size: 11 residues. The germline V gene has CDR1 DFQATT and CDR2 SNEGSKA (reference sequence). This CDR3 reads CSASDSYGYTF.

This chain links TRBV27 with TRBJ2-2; TCRdb returns TRBD1, unconfirmable since there is no DNA. This CDR3 region has 15 residues. From germline, CDR1 is MNHEY and CDR2 SMNVEV (reference sequence). This CDR3 is CASSYRVGTSGELFF.

The J gene is TRBJ2-5, the V gene TRBV4-1; as DNA is missing, the TRBD1 call by TCRdb cannot be tested. Per germline, CDR1 MGHRA and CDR2 YSYEKL. The CDR3 covers 15 residues. The CDR3 sequence is CASSPGATYQETQYF.

V and J are TRBV6-2 or TRBV6-3 and TRBJ2-7. Germline-derived CDR1 and CDR2 are MNHEY and SVGEGT. CDR3 length equals 12 residues. This CDR3 reads CASSPGPYEQYF.

V and J are TRBV4-1 and TRBJ2-1; TCRdb designates TRBD1, a call that cannot be tested without DNA. CDR3 length equals 14 residues. Germline assignment: CDR1 MGHRA and CDR2 YSYEKL. This CDR3 reads CASSQDRQINEQFF.

V gene TRBV6-2 or TRBV6-3 combines with J gene TRBJ2-1; there is no DNA to check the TCRdb D call of TRBD2. CDR1 is MNHEY and CDR2 is SVGEGT in the germline V gene. The CDR3 has 18 residues. The CDR3 sequence is CASNPLTSGMPPYNEQFF.

This chain joins TRBV18 and TRBJ1-6. CDR1 KGHSH and CDR2 LQKENI come from the germline V gene. There are 14 residues in the CDR3. This CDR3 is CASSDRDMNSPLHF.

The chain links TRBV9 to TRBJ2-1; absent DNA, TCRdb's TRBD1 call cannot be checked. Germline V gene sequence: CDR1 SGDLS, CDR2 YYNGEE. The length of the CDR3 is 15 residues. The CDR3 loop reads CASSVDTRGFDEQFF.

The CDR3 protein is CASSQDMTGYNEQFF. The chain has TRBV3-1 and TRBJ2-1. Germline loops: CDR1 LGHDT, CDR2 YNNKEL (reference sequence). There are 15 residues in the CDR3.

The V gene is TRBV7-8, the J gene TRBJ2-1; TCRdb designates TRBD2, a call that cannot be tested without DNA. Germline loops: CDR1 SGHVS, CDR2 FQNEAQ. The CDR3 spans 18 residues. The CDR3 loop is CASSLAMTSGDSYNEQFF.

The chain recombines TRBV5-1 with TRBJ1-2. CDR3 length: 13 amino acids. Germline-derived CDR1 and CDR2 are SGHRS and YFSETQ. CDR3: CASSLDGTAVCTF.

The chain joins TRBV6-5 to TRBJ1-1. CDR3 length: 12 amino acids. Germline CDR1 reads MNHEY; CDR2 reads SVGAGI. Here the CDR3 reads CASSKRGTEAFF.